A selection of T cell receptor beta chains follows, all from one sample in a study of blood T cell repertoires in COVID-19. The method was immunoSEQ multiplex PCR; TCRdb's version includes in-frame clones alone and lacks a portion of them. This sample yields about 330,000 clones, of which about 89% are seen a single time; roughly 6.7% belongs to the top ten. The sequenced sample consisted of peripheral blood. These receptors were obtained from a man between 18 and 29 years old who had recovered from COVID-19. CDR3s include the opening cysteine and the closing phenylalanine or tryptophan. Each record gives: V gene, J gene, clone size, CDR3 protein. Clone size appears in some rows only: once, few, many, or a class for an expanded clone.

>TRBV5-1|TRBJ2-3|NA
CASSLIPASSTDTQYF
>TRBV19|TRBJ1-1|NA
CASRLGSNTEAFF
>TRBV4-3|TRBJ2-2|NA
CASSQISGGPNTGELFF
>TRBV9|TRBJ2-3|NA
CASTSTLTGTHIRTDTQYF
>TRBV3-1/TRBV3-2|TRBJ2-3|NA
CASSQGTSGLTDTQYF
>TRBV30|TRBJ2-1|NA
CAWSPGSPFTVEQFF
>TRBV7-2|TRBJ2-7|NA
CASSSSGLGSYEQYF
>TRBV11-2|TRBJ2-7|NA
CASSLRGGAYEQYF
>TRBV18|TRBJ2-1|NA
CASSPRGAGVAYNEQFF
>TRBV10-2|TRBJ1-2|NA
CASSESRSPPRGLYEGYTF
>TRBV10-2|TRBJ1-1|NA
CASSEWGGAFF
>TRBV4-2|TRBJ1-6|NA
CASSQDLLPGQGRPLHF
>TRBV6-5|TRBJ2-7|NA
CASSYSIQGESYEQYF
>TRBV7-3|TRBJ2-2|NA
CASSFGVGGELFF
>TRBV7-9|TRBJ1-2|NA
CASSLPSNYGYTF
>TRBV7-2|TRBJ1-6|NA
CASSLATQDNSPLHF
>TRBV10-3|TRBJ1-4|NA
CAISPGAAGGEKLFF
>TRBV7-3|TRBJ1-6|NA
CASSLDTAYSPLHF
>TRBV5-1|TRBJ1-4|once
CASSPGGDEKLFF
>TRBV15|TRBJ2-7|once
CATRSRLAGHYEQYF
>TRBV6-5|TRBJ1-1|NA
CASSRRKGRTEAFF
>TRBV24-1|TRBJ2-1|NA
CATSDLHKRHGDEQFF
>TRBV6-6|TRBJ1-1|NA
CASRGTENTEAFF
>TRBV9|TRBJ2-5|NA
CASSPLAGAETQYF
>TRBV10-3|TRBJ2-5|NA
CAIRGTFLKETQYF
>TRBV7-9|TRBJ1-2|NA
CASSLAGGDGYTF
>TRBV7-7|TRBJ2-7|NA
CASSLRPGATYEQYF